This TCR beta chain derives from a study of T cells after yellow fever vaccination. Study-level results: CD4 and CD8 compartments shared a small share of clonotypes, likely from convergent recombination. Subsequent to the booster, the majority of primary-vaccination clones reappeared (roughly 96% CD4, about 90% CD8).

Each CDR3 protein gets one entry after TCRdb re-called the 5' RACE reads with MiXCR. The table includes under 550,000 distinct CDR3 sequences, less than 25% detected once. This clonotype was observed a few times. Its target is not known. CDR1 is SGHTA, CDR2 FQGNSA, per germline. CDR3 length equals 13 residues. The germline V and J ends were trimmed by 7 bases and 1 base, with 10 bases remaining between them. This TCR derives from a man aged 18 to 29 who received the YFV17D yellow fever vaccine. The sequencing used PBMCs, collected about 21 days after the first yellow fever vaccination. The V and J genes are TRBV7-2 and TRBJ1-1, with a weak D call TRBD1 (5 bases). This CDR3 reads CASNRRGNTEAFF. Written as DNA, the CDR3 is TGTGCCAGCAACCGTAGGGGGAACACTGAAGCTTTCTTT.